This T cell receptor (beta chain) stems from a study of early T cells in non-severe SARS-CoV-2 infection. There are 15 residues in the CDR3. The V gene end was trimmed by 9 bases and the J gene end by 7 bases; junction bases not matched to a gene: 13. Germline V lookup: CDR1 ENHRY, CDR2 SYGVKD. A single record per CDR3 protein comes from TCRdb applying MiXCR to the 5' RACE reads. This sample has about 52,000 distinct CDR3 sequences, with 11% found just once. This clonotype was obtained from an adult who was a healthcare worker with PCR-confirmed SARS-CoV-2 infection or an uninfected control (not recorded which). The chain recombines TRBV10-3 with TRBJ2-3, with TRBD1 identical over 10 bases. Sequences were obtained from whole blood. The CDR3 DNA sequence: TGTGCCATGGCCGCAACGGGACAGGGGACCTATACGCAGTATTTT. Translated, it gives CAMAATGQGTYTQYF.